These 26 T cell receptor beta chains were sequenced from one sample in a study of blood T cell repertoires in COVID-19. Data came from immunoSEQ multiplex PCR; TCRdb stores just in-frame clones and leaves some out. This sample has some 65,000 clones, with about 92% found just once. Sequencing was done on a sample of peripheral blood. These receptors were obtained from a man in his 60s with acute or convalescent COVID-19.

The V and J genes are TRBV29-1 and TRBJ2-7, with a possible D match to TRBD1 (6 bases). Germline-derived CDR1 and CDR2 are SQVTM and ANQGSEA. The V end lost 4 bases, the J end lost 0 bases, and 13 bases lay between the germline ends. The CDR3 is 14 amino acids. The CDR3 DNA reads TGCAGCGTTGTCCCCCGGGACACCTCCTACGAGCAGTACTTC. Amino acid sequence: CSVVPRDTSYEQYF.

This CDR3 is CSVKPGQRSEQYF. The DNA of the CDR3 is TGCAGCGTTAAACCGGGACAACGATCCGAGCAGTACTTC. The V and J genes are TRBV29-1 and TRBJ2-7; D is perhaps TRBD1 (6 bases). Germline V CDR1 and CDR2: SQVTM, ANQGSEA. V was clipped by 5 bases and J by 6 bases, with 17 bases between them. The CDR3 is made up of 13 amino acids.

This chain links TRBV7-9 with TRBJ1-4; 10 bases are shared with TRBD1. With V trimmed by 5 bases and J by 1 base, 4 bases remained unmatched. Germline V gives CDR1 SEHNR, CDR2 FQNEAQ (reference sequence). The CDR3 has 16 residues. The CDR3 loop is CASSPGQGVTNEKLFF. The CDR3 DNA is TGTGCCAGCAGCCCCGGACAGGGGGTAACTAATGAAAAACTGTTTTTT.

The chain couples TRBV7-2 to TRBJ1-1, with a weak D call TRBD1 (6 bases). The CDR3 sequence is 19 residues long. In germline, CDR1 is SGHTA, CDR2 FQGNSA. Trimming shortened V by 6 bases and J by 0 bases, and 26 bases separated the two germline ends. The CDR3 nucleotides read TGTGCCAGCAGAACAGCGACTGGTTGGGGGGGGACAATGAACACTGAAGCTTTCTTT. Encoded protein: CASRTATGWGGTMNTEAFF.

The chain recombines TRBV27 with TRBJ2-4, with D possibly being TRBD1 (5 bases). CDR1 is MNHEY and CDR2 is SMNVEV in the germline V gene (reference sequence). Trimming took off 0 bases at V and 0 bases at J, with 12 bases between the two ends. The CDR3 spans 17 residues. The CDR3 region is CASSLSSQGEAKNIQYF. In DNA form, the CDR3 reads TGTGCCAGCAGTTTATCGTCGCAGGGTGAAGCCAAAAACATTCAGTACTTC.

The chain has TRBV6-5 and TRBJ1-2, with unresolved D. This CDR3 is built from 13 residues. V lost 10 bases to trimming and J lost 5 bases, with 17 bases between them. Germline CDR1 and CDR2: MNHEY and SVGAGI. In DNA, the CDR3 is TGTGCCATTTCCGCCGGAGTGCGATATGGCTACACCTTC. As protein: CAISAGVRYGYTF.

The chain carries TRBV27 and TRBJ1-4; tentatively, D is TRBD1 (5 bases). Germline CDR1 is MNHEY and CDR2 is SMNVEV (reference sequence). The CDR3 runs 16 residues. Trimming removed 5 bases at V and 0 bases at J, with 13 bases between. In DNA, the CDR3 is TGTGCCAGCAGTCGACAGACTGCAACAACTAATGAAAAACTGTTTTTT. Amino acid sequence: CASSRQTATTNEKLFF.

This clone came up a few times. In DNA form, the CDR3 reads TGTGCCAGCAGGTGGAGCGGCAGTCAGCCCCAGCATTTT. Its protein is CASRWSGSQPQHF. The V call is TRBV7-3, the J call TRBJ1-5; D is uncertain. V was shortened by 6 bases and J by 6 bases, with 12 bases between the two germline ends. Germline V gene lookup returns CDR1 SGHTA and CDR2 FQGTGA. This CDR3 contains 13 residues.

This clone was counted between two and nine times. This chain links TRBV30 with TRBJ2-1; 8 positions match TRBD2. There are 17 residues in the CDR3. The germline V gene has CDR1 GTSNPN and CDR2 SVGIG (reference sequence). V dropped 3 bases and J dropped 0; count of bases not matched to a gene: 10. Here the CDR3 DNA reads TGTGCCTGGAGAGGAATTAGCGGGGTTAGCTCCTACAATGAGCAGTTCTTC. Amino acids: CAWRGISGVSSYNEQFF.

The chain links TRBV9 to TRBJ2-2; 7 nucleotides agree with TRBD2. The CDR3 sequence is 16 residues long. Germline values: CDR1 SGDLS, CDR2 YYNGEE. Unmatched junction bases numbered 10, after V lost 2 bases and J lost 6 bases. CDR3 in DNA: TGTGCCAGCAGCGTGGATGGGGAGGCGGGGGCCGGGGAGCTGTTTTTT. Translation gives CASSVDGEAGAGELFF.

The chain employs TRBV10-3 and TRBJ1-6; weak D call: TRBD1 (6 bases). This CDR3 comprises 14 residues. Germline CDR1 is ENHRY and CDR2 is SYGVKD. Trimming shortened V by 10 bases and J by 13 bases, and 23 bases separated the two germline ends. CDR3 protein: CATLDSDLRTPLHF. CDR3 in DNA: TGTGCCACCCTGGACAGCGATCTCCGTACGCCCCTCCACTTT.

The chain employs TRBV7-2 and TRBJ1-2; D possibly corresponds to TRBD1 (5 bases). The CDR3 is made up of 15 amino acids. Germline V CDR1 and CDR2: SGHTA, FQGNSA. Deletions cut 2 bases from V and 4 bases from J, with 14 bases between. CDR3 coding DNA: TGTGCCAGCAGCTTACAGAAGACAGATTTCTATGGCTACACCTTC. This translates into CASSLQKTDFYGYTF.

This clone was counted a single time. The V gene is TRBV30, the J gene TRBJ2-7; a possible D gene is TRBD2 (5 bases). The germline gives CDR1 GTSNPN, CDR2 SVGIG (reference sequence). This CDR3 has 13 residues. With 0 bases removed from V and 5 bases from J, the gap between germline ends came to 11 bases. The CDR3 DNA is TGTGCCTGGAGTGTAAGGCGGGTAGACGAGCAGTACTTC. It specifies CAWSVRRVDEQYF.

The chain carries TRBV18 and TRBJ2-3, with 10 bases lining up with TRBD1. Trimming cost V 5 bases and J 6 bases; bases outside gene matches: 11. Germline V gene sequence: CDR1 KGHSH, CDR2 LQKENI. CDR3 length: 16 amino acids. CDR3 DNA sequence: TGTGCCAGCTCATCATGGAGACAGGGGGCGGTGGATACGCAGTATTTT. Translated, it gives CASSSWRQGAVDTQYF.

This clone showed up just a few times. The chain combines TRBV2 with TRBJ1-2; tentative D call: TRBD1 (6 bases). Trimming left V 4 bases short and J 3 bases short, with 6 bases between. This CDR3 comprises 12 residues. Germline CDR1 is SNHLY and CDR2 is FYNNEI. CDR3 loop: CASSGTDYGYTF. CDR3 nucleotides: TGTGCCAGCAGTGGGACAGACTATGGCTACACCTTC.

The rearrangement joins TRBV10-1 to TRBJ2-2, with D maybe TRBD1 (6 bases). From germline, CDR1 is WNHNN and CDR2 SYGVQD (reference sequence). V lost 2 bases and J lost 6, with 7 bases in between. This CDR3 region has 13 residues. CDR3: CASSENRAGELFF. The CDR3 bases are TGCGCCAGCAGTGAGAACAGGGCCGGGGAGCTGTTTTTT.

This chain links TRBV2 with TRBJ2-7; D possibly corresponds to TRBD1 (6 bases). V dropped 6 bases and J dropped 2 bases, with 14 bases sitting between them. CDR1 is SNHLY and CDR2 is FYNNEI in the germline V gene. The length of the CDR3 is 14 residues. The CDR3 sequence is CASRAPQGTYEQYF. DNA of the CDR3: TGTGCCAGCAGGGCCCCACAGGGAACCTACGAGCAGTACTTC.

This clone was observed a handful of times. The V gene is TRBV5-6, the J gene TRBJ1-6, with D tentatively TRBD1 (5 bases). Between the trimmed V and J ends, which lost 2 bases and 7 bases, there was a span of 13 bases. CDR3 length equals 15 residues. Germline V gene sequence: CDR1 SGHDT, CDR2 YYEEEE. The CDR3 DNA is TGTGCCAGCAGCTTCGGAGACAGAGACAATTCACCCCTCCACTTT. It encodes CASSFGDRDNSPLHF.

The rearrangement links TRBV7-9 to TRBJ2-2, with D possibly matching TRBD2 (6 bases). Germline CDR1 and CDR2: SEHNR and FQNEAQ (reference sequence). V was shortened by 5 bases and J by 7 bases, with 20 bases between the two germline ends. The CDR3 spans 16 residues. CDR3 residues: CASSPPGLPASGELFF. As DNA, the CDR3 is TGTGCCAGCAGCCCTCCGGGACTCCCCGCAAGCGGGGAGCTGTTTTTT.

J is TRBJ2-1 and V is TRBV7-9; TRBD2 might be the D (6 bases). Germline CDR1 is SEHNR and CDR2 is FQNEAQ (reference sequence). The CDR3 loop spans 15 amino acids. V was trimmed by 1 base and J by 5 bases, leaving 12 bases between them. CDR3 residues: CASSLVAARNNEQFF. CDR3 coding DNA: TGTGCCAGCAGCTTAGTAGCGGCTAGAAACAATGAGCAGTTCTTC. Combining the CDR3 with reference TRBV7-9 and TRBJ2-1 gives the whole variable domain DTGVSQNPRHKITKRGQNVTFRCDPISEHNRLYWYRQTLGQGPEFLTYFQNEAQLEKSRLLSDRFSAERPKGSFSTLEIQRTEQGDSAMYLCASSLVAARNNEQFFGPGTRLTVL.

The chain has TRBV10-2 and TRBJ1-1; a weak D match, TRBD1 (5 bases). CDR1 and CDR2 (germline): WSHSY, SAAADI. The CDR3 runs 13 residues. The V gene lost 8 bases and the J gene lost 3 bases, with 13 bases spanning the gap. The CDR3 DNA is TGCGCCAGCTCCGGGGACTGGGACACTGAAGCTTTCTTT. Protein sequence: CASSGDWDTEAFF.

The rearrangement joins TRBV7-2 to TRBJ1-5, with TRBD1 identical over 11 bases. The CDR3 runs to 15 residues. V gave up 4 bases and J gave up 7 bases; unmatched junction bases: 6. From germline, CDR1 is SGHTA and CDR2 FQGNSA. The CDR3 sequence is CASSWTGGLGQPQHF. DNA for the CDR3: TGTGCCAGCAGCTGGACAGGGGGCCTCGGGCAGCCCCAGCATTTT.

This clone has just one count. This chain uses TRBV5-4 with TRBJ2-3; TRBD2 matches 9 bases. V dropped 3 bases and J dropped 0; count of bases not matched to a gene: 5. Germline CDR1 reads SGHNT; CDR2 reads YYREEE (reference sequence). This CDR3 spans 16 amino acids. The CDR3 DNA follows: TGTGCCAGCAGCTCCGGGACTAGCCTCAGCACAGATACGCAGTATTTT. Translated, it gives CASSSGTSLSTDTQYF.

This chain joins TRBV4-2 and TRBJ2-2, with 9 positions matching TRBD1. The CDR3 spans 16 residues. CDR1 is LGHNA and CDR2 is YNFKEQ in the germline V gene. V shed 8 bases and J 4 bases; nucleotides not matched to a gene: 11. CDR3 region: CASHYGDRVGTGELFF. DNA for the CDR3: TGTGCCAGCCACTACGGGGACAGGGTGGGCACCGGGGAGCTGTTTTTT.

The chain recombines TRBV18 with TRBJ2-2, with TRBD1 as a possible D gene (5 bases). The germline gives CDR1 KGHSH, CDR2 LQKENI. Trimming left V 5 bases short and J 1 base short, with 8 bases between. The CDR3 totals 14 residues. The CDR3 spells CASSIDRNTGELFF. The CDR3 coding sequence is TGTGCCAGCTCAATCGACAGGAACACCGGGGAGCTGTTTTTT.

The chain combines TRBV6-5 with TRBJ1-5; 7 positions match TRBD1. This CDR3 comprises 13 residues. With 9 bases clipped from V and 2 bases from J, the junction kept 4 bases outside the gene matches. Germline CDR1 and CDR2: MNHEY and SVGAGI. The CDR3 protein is CASGTVGNQPQHF. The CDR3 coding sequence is TGTGCCAGTGGGACAGTGGGCAATCAGCCCCAGCATTTT.